These 32 T cell receptor beta chains were sequenced from one sample in a study of T cells in women clearing cervical HPV infection. TCRdb's table, derived via immunoSEQ multiplex PCR, lists solely in-frame clones and lacks some. Its listing shows fewer than 30,000 clones. The sequencing input was blood buffy coat. Receptors originate from a woman aged 18 to 69 with a cervical HPV16 infection that either progressed to CIN3+ or cleared (not recorded which).

In regard to this clone: The read is 3 residues too short to cover the CDR3 end, so that end is filled in from the germline J gene. The chain is built from TRBV20-1 and TRBJ1-2, with 8 nucleotides matching TRBD1. CDR1 is DFQATT and CDR2 is SNEGSKA in the germline V gene (reference sequence). After removal of 6 bases from V and 4 bases from J, the junction contained 4 bases not matched to a gene. The CDR3 contains 12 residues. The CDR3 loop reads CSARTGTYGYTF. CDR3 DNA (partial): TGCAGTGCCCGGACAGGGACCTATGGC.

CDR3 DNA, as far as it was read: TGCAGCGTTGGGGGGGACCTAATGGAAGGCGGC. This encodes CSVGGDLMEGG. The whole CDR3 protein is CSVGGDLMEGGYTF. The chain couples TRBV29-1 to TRBJ1-2; D possibly corresponds to TRBD1 (5 bases). The missing CDR3 end, 3 residues past where the read stops, is filled in from the germline J gene. The CDR3 runs 14 residues. Germline CDR1 reads SQVTM; CDR2 reads ANQGSEA.

Notes on this clone: The read terminates 3 residues ahead of where the CDR3 ends, so the germline J gene completes it. The rearrangement joins TRBV6-8 to TRBJ1-5; weak D call: TRBD1 (6 bases). CDR1 MNHGY and CDR2 SAAAGT come from the germline V gene. V lost 2 bases and J 5 bases, leaving 10 bases between the germline ends. This CDR3 has 14 amino acids. The part of the CDR3 DNA that was read is TGTGCCAGCAGTTACAGGGGGATGGATCAGCCC. Its translation is CASSYRGMDQP. The full CDR3 protein reads CASSYRGMDQPQHF.

Worth noting for this clone: The read falls 3 residues short of the CDR3 end, and the missing part is taken from the germline J gene. V gene TRBV16 combines with J gene TRBJ1-1, with TRBD1 as a possible D gene (6 bases). CDR1 and CDR2 (germline): KGHSY, FQNENV. This CDR3 spans 14 amino acids. V was pared by 0 bases and J by 1 base, with 6 bases between. CDR3 sequence reads: CASSQSGGNTEAFF. Incomplete CDR3 DNA: TGTGCCAGCAGCCAATCAGGGGGGAACACTGAA.

Regarding this clone: The junction differs from germline at one of its ends, possibly a read error. The read finishes 3 residues shy of the CDR3 end, and the germline J gene is used to complete it. Different DNA sequences within this sample yield the same CDR3. The gene calls are TRBV18 and TRBJ1-3, with D uncertain. Germline CDR1 reads KGHSH; CDR2 reads LQKENI. This CDR3 spans 17 amino acids. The CDR3 bases that were read are TGTGCCAGCTCACCTCTACAGAGAGATAAATCCGGAAACACG. Translating gives CASSPLQRDKSGNT. The entire CDR3 reads CASSPLQRDKSGNTIYF.

With respect to this clone: The observed sequence ends 3 residues before the CDR3 terminus, with the missing tail filled in from the germline J gene. This rearrangement joins TRBV7-9 to TRBJ1-2; 10 bases match TRBD1. In germline, CDR1 is SEHNR, CDR2 FQNEAQ (reference sequence). CDR3 length: 15 amino acids. The CDR3 bases that were read are TGTGCCAGCAGCACGCGGACAGGGGGAAGCTACGAC. It is translated as CASSTRTGGSYD. The entire CDR3 protein reads CASSTRTGGSYDYTF.

Comments on this clone: The CDR3 end is not reached by the read, which stops 3 residues before it; the germline J gene fills it in. This chain links TRBV6-1 with TRBJ2-2, with a tentative D call TRBD1 (6 bases). Germline values: CDR1 MNHNS, CDR2 SASEGT. This CDR3 is built from 15 residues. The CDR3: CASSVQGSGANVLFF. The DNA read from the CDR3 is TGTGCCAGCAGTGTACAGGGATCTGGGGCCAACGTG.

Turning to this clone: Read coverage stops 3 residues before the CDR3 terminus; the germline J gene supplies the remainder. The chain links TRBV12-5 to TRBJ2-7, with D possibly matching TRBD1 (5 bases). V was clipped by 0 bases and J by 6 bases, with 15 bases between them. This CDR3 has 15 residues. From germline, CDR1 is LGHNT and CDR2 FRNRAP. The sequenced CDR3 bases are TGTGCTAGTGGTTTGGTACTAAGTAGGCAGGGCGAG. As protein: CASGLVLSRQGE. The complete CDR3 protein is CASGLVLSRQGEQYF.

Regarding this clone: The missing CDR3 end, 3 residues past where the read stops, is filled in from the germline J gene. The rearrangement uses TRBV30 and TRBJ2-1; 13 bases match TRBD2. The germline gives CDR1 GTSNPN, CDR2 SVGIG (reference sequence). With 4 bases clipped from V and 1 base from J, the junction kept 13 bases outside the gene matches. The CDR3 totals 19 residues. CDR3 DNA, as far as it was read: TGTGCCTGGATTGCTACTAGCGGGGGGGCCCTTTTTTCCTACAATGAG. It translates to CAWIATSGGALFSYNE. The full CDR3 is CAWIATSGGALFSYNEQFF.

Worth noting for this clone: The read terminates 3 residues ahead of where the CDR3 ends, so the germline J gene completes it. V usage is TRBV7-3 and J usage is TRBJ2-3; 9 nucleotides line up with TRBD1. The CDR3 is 14 amino acids. Germline values: CDR1 SGHTA, CDR2 FQGTGA. The part of the CDR3 DNA that was read is TGTGCCAGCAGCTCGACAGGGGGAGGAGAGACG. Protein product: CASSSTGGGET. The entire CDR3 protein is CASSSTGGGETQYF.

Points on this clone: One end of the junction varies from germline; a read error may be responsible. The CDR3 goes on 3 residues after the read ends, and that part is filled in from the germline J gene. This rearrangement joins TRBV4-2 to TRBJ2-5; D may be TRBD1 (6 bases). CDR1 is LGHNA and CDR2 is YNFKEQ in the germline V gene. The CDR3 is 15 amino acids. This CDR3 is CASSRNAGAGETQYF. Incomplete CDR3 DNA: TGCGCCAGCAGCCGGAACGCAGGGGCTGGAGAGACC.

For this clone: The read finishes 3 residues shy of the CDR3 end, and the germline J gene is used to complete it. V is TRBV20-1 and J is TRBJ2-4, with TRBD2 matching over 11 bases. CDR3 length equals 14 residues. The germline V gene encodes CDR1 DFQATT and CDR2 SNEGSKA (reference sequence). The sequenced part of the CDR3 DNA is TGCAGTGCTAGGGGACTAGCGGCGGGGGAGACT. As protein: CSARGLAAGET. The full-length CDR3 reads as CSARGLAAGETQYF.

On this clone itself: The read halts 3 residues ahead of the CDR3 end, with the missing end drawn from the germline J gene. The rearrangement joins TRBV7-6 to TRBJ1-2; 12 bases line up with TRBD1. CDR3 size: 16 residues. Germline V gene lookup returns CDR1 SGHVS and CDR2 FNYEAQ. The CDR3 DNA, read in part, is TGTGCCAGCAGCTTATCCGGGACAGGGGGCTCCTACGAC. Its protein is CASSLSGTGGSYD. In full, the CDR3 is CASSLSGTGGSYDYTF.

About this clone: The CDR3 is cut off 3 residues early in the read; its end comes from the germline J gene. The chain has TRBV19 and TRBJ2-7; TRBD2 is a possible D gene (5 bases). V lost 5 bases and J lost 0, with 14 bases in between. The germline gives CDR1 LNHDA, CDR2 SQIVND (reference sequence). The CDR3 is made up of 15 amino acids. Partial CDR3 DNA: TGTGCCAGTAGTCTTGGGCGGGCGCCCTCCTACGAG. This codes for CASSLGRAPSYE. The complete CDR3 sequence is CASSLGRAPSYEQYF.

As to this clone: Read coverage stops 3 residues before the CDR3 terminus; the germline J gene supplies the remainder. The chain couples TRBV20-1 to TRBJ1-1, with 7 bases that match TRBD1. Germline CDR1 reads DFQATT; CDR2 reads SNEGSKA (reference sequence). The CDR3 runs to 16 residues. Losses at the gene ends were 6 bases for V and 1 base for J; bases not matched to a gene: 14. The CDR3 protein is CSAPPGQGDKNTEAFF. CDR3 DNA (partial): TGCAGTGCCCCCCCGGGGCAGGGGGATAAGAACACTGAA.

Concerning this clone: The observed sequence ends 3 residues before the CDR3 terminus, with the missing tail filled in from the germline J gene. The chain uses TRBV11-3 and TRBJ2-3; weak D call: TRBD2 (5 bases). The V gene lost 8 bases and the J gene lost 1 base, with 13 bases spanning the gap. CDR3 length: 14 residues. Germline V lookup: CDR1 SGHNT, CDR2 YENEEA. CDR3 DNA (partial): TGTGCCAGCGGCCCAGACGGGGGCACAGATACG. As protein: CASGPDGGTDT. The whole CDR3 sequence is CASGPDGGTDTQYF. The variable domain in full, with the rest retrieved from reference TRBV11-3 and TRBJ2-3, is EAGVVQSPRYKIIEKKQPVAFWCNPISGHNTLYWYLQNLGQGPELLIRYENEEAVDDSQLPKDRFSAERLKGVDSTLKIQPAELGDSAVYLCASGPDGGTDTQYFGPGTRLTVL.

Worth noting for this clone: The missing CDR3 end, 3 residues past where the read stops, is filled in from the germline J gene. The V gene is TRBV7-9, the J gene TRBJ2-2; TRBD1 matches at 9 bases. The CDR3 is made up of 14 amino acids. Germline V lookup: CDR1 SEHNR, CDR2 FQNEAQ (reference sequence). This CDR3 is CASRRGTGNEKLFF. The part of the CDR3 DNA that was read is TGTGCCAGCCGGCGTGGGACAGGGAATGAAAAG.

Worth noting for this clone: The CDR3 goes on 3 residues after the read ends, and that part is filled in from the germline J gene. V gene TRBV19 combines with J gene TRBJ1-1; 7 nucleotides line up with TRBD1. CDR1 is LNHDA and CDR2 is SQIVND in the germline V gene (reference sequence). This CDR3 is built from 14 residues. The CDR3 protein is CASSIGLTGMRAFF. CDR3 DNA, as far as it was read: TGTGCCAGTAGTATAGGACTGACAGGGATGAGA. The whole variable domain, remainder taken from reference TRBV19 and TRBJ1-1, is DGGITQSPKYLFRKEGQNVTLSCEQNLNHDAMYWYRQDPGQGLRLIYYSQIVNDFQKGDIAEGYSVSREKKESFPLTVTSAQKNPTAFYLCASSIGLTGMRAFFGQGTRLTVV.

Concerning this clone itself: An end of the junction differs from the germline gene, which may be a read error. The sequenced fragment ends 3 residues before the CDR3 boundary, so the rest is inferred from the germline J gene. The chain combines TRBV4-2 with TRBJ2-3, with D perhaps matching TRBD2 (5 bases). The germline gives CDR1 LGHNA, CDR2 YNFKEQ. The CDR3 totals 17 residues. CDR3 protein: CASSQDLGETSTDTQYF. The part of the CDR3 DNA that was read is TGCGCCAGCAGCCAAGATCTCGGGGAAACTAGCACAGATACG.

As concerns this clone: The read ends 3 residues early relative to the CDR3; the germline J gene fills the gap. J is TRBJ2-1 and V is TRBV7-8, with 8 bases lining up with TRBD2. Germline V lookup: CDR1 SGHVS, CDR2 FQNEAQ. The CDR3 runs 13 residues. Unmatched junction bases numbered 4, after V lost 5 bases and J lost 7 bases. The CDR3: CASSHTSGNEQFF. Incomplete CDR3 DNA: TGTGCCAGCAGCCATACTAGCGGTAATGAG.

Turning to this clone: The read gets to within 3 residues of the CDR3 end, and the germline J gene fills in the rest. The chain combines TRBV2 with TRBJ1-4; D is perhaps TRBD1 (6 bases). V was pared by 6 bases and J by 2 bases, with 13 bases between. From germline, CDR1 is SNHLY and CDR2 FYNNEI. The CDR3 covers 15 residues. The part of the CDR3 DNA that was read is TGTGCCAGCAGCCTAGGGGGGGCGACTAATGAAAAA. This translates into CASSLGGATNEK. The CDR3 reads in full as CASSLGGATNEKLFF.

A remark on this clone: The CDR3 extends 3 residues past the end of the read, so its final part is completed from the germline J gene. The chain has TRBV7-9 and TRBJ1-2; 9 bases line up with TRBD1. The length of the CDR3 is 15 residues. Looked up from germline, CDR1 is SEHNR and CDR2 is FQNEAQ (reference sequence). The DNA read from the CDR3 is TGTGCCAGCAGCTTAGTGGTCGGGACAGGGAACGAC. This encodes CASSLVVGTGND. Given in full, the CDR3 is CASSLVVGTGNDYTF.

On this clone itself: The CDR3 end falls 3 residues outside the read, so it is completed with the germline J gene. The chain links TRBV19 to TRBJ2-7; no firm D call. CDR1 LNHDA and CDR2 SQIVND come from the germline V gene (reference sequence). The V gene lost 5 bases and the J gene lost 1 base, with 9 bases spanning the gap. The CDR3 spans 13 residues. The CDR3: CASSRSPSYEQYF. The DNA read from the CDR3 is TGTGCCAGTAGTCGGTCTCCTTCCTACGAG.

With regard to this clone: The read ends 3 residues early relative to the CDR3; the germline J gene fills the gap. V and J are TRBV12-3 or TRBV12-4 and TRBJ2-3, with 16 bases fitting TRBD2. Trimming removed 3 bases from V and 6 bases from J; junction bases left unmatched: 6. The CDR3 runs 17 residues. The CDR3 sequence: CASSFPGLAGGPDTQYF. Incomplete CDR3 DNA: TGTGCCAGCAGTTTTCCGGGACTAGCGGGGGGGCCGGATACG.

Of note for this clone: The CDR3 end lies 3 residues beyond the end of the read and is filled in from the germline J gene. The chain uses TRBV19 and TRBJ2-4; TRBD1 matches 7 bases. The CDR3 extends over 16 amino acids. The germline CDR1 and CDR2 sequences are LNHDA and SQIVND (reference sequence). CDR3 amino acids: CASSIETGTVNYGQYF. The DNA read from the CDR3 is TGTGCCAGTAGTATAGAAACCGGGACAGTTAACTATGGT. The full variable domain, in which reference TRBV19 and TRBJ2-4 provide the parts outside the CDR3, is DGGITQSPKYLFRKEGQNVTLSCEQNLNHDAMYWYRQDPGQGLRLIYYSQIVNDFQKGDIAEGYSVSREKKESFPLTVTSAQKNPTAFYLCASSIETGTVNYGQYFGAGTRLSVL.

With regard to this clone: The read halts 3 residues ahead of the CDR3 end, with the missing end drawn from the germline J gene. This rearrangement joins TRBV7-2 to TRBJ2-7; 10 nucleotides align to TRBD2. The CDR3 spans 15 residues. Germline CDR1 reads SGHTA; CDR2 reads FQGNSA. Trimming cost V 5 bases and J 2 bases; bases outside gene matches: 6. This CDR3 reads CASSPSGGATYEQYF. Incomplete CDR3 DNA: TGTGCCAGCAGCCCGAGCGGGGGGGCCACCTACGAG. Variable domain in full (rest from reference TRBV7-2 and TRBJ2-7): GAGVSQSPSNKVTEKGKDVELRCDPISGHTALYWYRQSLGQGLEFLIYFQGNSAPDKSGLPSDRFSAERTGGSVSTLTIQRTQQEDSAVYLCASSPSGGATYEQYFGPGTRLTVT.

A remark on this clone: The read finishes 3 residues shy of the CDR3 end, and the germline J gene is used to complete it. The chain recombines TRBV7-2 with TRBJ1-1, with D possibly being TRBD1 (5 bases). Trimming took 3 bases from V and 1 from J, leaving 9 bases between them. The CDR3 spans 14 residues. Germline lookup yields CDR1 SGHTA and CDR2 FQGNSA. The CDR3 is CASSFSGANTEAFF. The covered CDR3 bases are TGTGCCAGCAGCTTTAGTGGGGCGAACACTGAA.

As to this clone: Read coverage stops 3 residues before the CDR3 terminus; the germline J gene supplies the remainder. The chain recombines TRBV5-1 with TRBJ2-1, with TRBD2 identical over 13 bases. Trimming removed 4 bases from V and 3 bases from J; junction bases left unmatched: 10. Germline CDR1 and CDR2: SGHRS and YFSETQ. CDR3 length: 18 amino acids. CDR3 in amino acids: CASSPGLAGEINYNEQFF. Incomplete CDR3 DNA: TGCGCCAGCAGCCCCGGACTAGCGGGAGAGATCAACTACAATGAG.

Points on this clone: The read gets to within 3 residues of the CDR3 end, and the germline J gene fills in the rest. The chain couples TRBV2 to TRBJ2-7, with D maybe TRBD1 (6 bases). The CDR3 runs 12 residues. Germline V lookup: CDR1 SNHLY, CDR2 FYNNEI. With 5 bases removed from V and 4 bases from J, the gap between germline ends came to 9 bases. Incomplete CDR3 DNA: TGTGCCAGCAGTCGACAGGCTTACGAG. Protein: CASSRQAYE. The full CDR3 protein is CASSRQAYEQYF.

Notes on this clone: Coverage ceases 3 residues before the CDR3 finishes, and the germline J gene fills in the end. The chain joins TRBV19 to TRBJ1-2; no definite D call. The CDR3 loop spans 13 amino acids. Germline V gives CDR1 LNHDA, CDR2 SQIVND (reference sequence). Partial CDR3 DNA: TGTGCCAGTACCTCAACCGACTCCTACGAC. Amino acids: CASTSTDSYD. From start to end, the CDR3 is CASTSTDSYDYTF.

Of note for this clone: The read terminates 3 residues ahead of where the CDR3 ends, so the germline J gene completes it. This rearrangement joins TRBV5-5 to TRBJ2-7; D may be TRBD1 (5 bases). Germline assignment: CDR1 SGHKS and CDR2 YYEKEE (reference sequence). This CDR3 contains 15 residues. Trimming removed 0 bases at V and 4 bases at J, with 14 bases between. Here the CDR3 reads CASSLGGQVSYEQYF. CDR3 DNA (partial): TGTGCCAGCAGCTTGGGGGGCCAGGTCAGTTACGAG.

Comment on this clone: From the germline J gene comes the end of the CDR3, since the read stops 3 residues before it. The chain combines TRBV7-2 with TRBJ2-3; no definite D call. V was clipped by 5 bases and J by 0 bases, with 6 bases between them. The CDR3 has 13 residues. In germline, CDR1 is SGHTA, CDR2 FQGNSA. The CDR3 spells CASSPGSTDTQYF. The part of the CDR3 DNA that was read is TGTGCCAGCAGCCCAGGTAGCACAGATACG.